This entry lists 24 T cell receptor beta chains sequenced from one sample in a study of cytomegalovirus exposure and HLA in healthy donors. In the PCR, 60 Vbeta and 13 Jbeta primers were used. The repertoire was sequenced with immunoSEQ multiplex PCR; TCRdb's copy has only in-frame clones and lacks some. The data hold 150,000 to 200,000 clones, with 80% observed a single time. Sequencing was done on a sample of PBMCs. These receptors came from a human donor in good health.

The chain recombines TRBV28 with TRBJ2-7; TRBD1 might be the D (6 bases). Germline-derived CDR1 and CDR2 are MDHEN and SYDVKM. Between the trimmed V and J ends, which lost 5 bases and 1 base, there was a span of 21 bases. CDR3 length: 17 residues. Written as DNA, the CDR3 is TGTGCCAGCAGTCCACCCTTATTACAGGGAACATCCTACGAGCAGTACTTC. The encoded protein is CASSPPLLQGTSYEQYF.

The V call is TRBV9, the J call TRBJ2-2; a weak D match, TRBD1 (7 bases). CDR3 length: 16 amino acids. Trimming cost V 3 bases and J 6 bases, with 18 bases left between them. From germline, CDR1 is SGDLS and CDR2 YYNGEE. The CDR3 bases are TGTGCCAGCAGCGGGGCAGGGGGGCGGGACGCCGGGGAGCTGTTTTTT. It specifies CASSGAGGRDAGELFF.

A single count supports this clone. The chain uses TRBV19 and TRBJ2-1; 9 bases are shared with TRBD1. Germline lookup yields CDR1 LNHDA and CDR2 SQIVND (reference sequence). Trimming at V came to 5 bases and at J to 7 bases, leaving 9 bases not matched to a gene. The CDR3 runs to 15 residues. This CDR3 reads CASSLSGTGFNEQFF. The CDR3 DNA sequence: TGTGCCAGTAGTTTATCCGGGACAGGGTTTAATGAGCAGTTCTTC.

The chain combines TRBV5-4 with TRBJ1-1; no clear D gene. Germline CDR1 and CDR2: SGHNT and YYREEE (reference sequence). The CDR3 covers 14 residues. V was pared by 4 bases and J by 4 bases, with 14 bases between. In DNA, the CDR3 is TGTGCCAGCAGCCGAATCGGGTCGAGCACTGAAGCTTTCTTT. Translated, it gives CASSRIGSSTEAFF.

V usage is TRBV4-1 and J usage is TRBJ1-1; 7 bases fit TRBD1. J gave up 0 bases and V 6 bases, and 10 bases lay outside the gene matches. The CDR3 length is 16 residues. CDR1 is MGHRA, CDR2 YSYEKL, per germline. CDR3 coding DNA: TGCGCCAGCAGGTACCGTCTACAGGGGATGAACACTGAAGCTTTCTTT. It specifies CASRYRLQGMNTEAFF.

This clone was recorded a few times. The CDR3 DNA reads as TGTGCCAGCAGCCGGGGACTAGAGGGCGAGCAGTACTTC. As protein: CASSRGLEGEQYF. This chain uses TRBV7-8 with TRBJ2-7, with TRBD2 identical over 8 bases. The CDR3 totals 13 residues. Germline V gene sequence: CDR1 SGHVS, CDR2 FQNEAQ. V lost 5 bases and J lost 6; bases outside the gene matches: 6. The whole variable domain, remainder taken from reference TRBV7-8 and TRBJ2-7, is GAGVSQSPRYKVAKRGQDVALRCDPISGHVSLFWYQQALGQGPEFLTYFQNEAQLDKSGLPSDRFFAERPEGSVSTLKIQRTQQEDSAVYLCASSRGLEGEQYFGPGTRLTVT.

J is TRBJ2-7 and V is TRBV6-6; 9 nucleotides align to TRBD2. Germline CDR1 and CDR2: MNHNY and SVGAGI (reference sequence). There are 16 residues in the CDR3. With 2 bases clipped from V and 11 bases from J, the junction kept 16 bases outside the gene matches. CDR3 coding DNA: TGTGCCAGCAGTTACGCCGCAGCGGGGGGACTCTTCGGGGAGTACTTC. As protein: CASSYAAAGGLFGEYF.

The table lists this clone with a few counts. This rearrangement joins TRBV6-6 to TRBJ1-2; the D gene is possibly TRBD1 (6 bases). The V and J ends lost 3 bases and 8 bases respectively, with 22 bases between them. The germline CDR1 and CDR2 sequences are MNHNY and SVGAGI (reference sequence). CDR3 size: 16 residues. CDR3 loop: CASSYPRDTHRGGYTF. DNA of the CDR3: TGTGCCAGCAGTTATCCCCGGGACACCCATAGGGGCGGCTACACCTTC.

The chain is built from TRBV19 and TRBJ2-1, with 9 bases fitting TRBD2. The CDR3 has 17 residues. Germline CDR1 and CDR2: LNHDA and SQIVND (reference sequence). J was trimmed by 4 bases and V by 2 bases; bases with no gene match: 9. CDR3 region: CASSISSSGGIYNEQFF. The CDR3 coding sequence is TGTGCCAGTAGTATATCCTCCAGCGGGGGGATTTACAATGAGCAGTTCTTC.

The V gene is TRBV23-1, the J gene TRBJ2-7, with TRBD1 identical over 7 bases. TRBV23-1 counts as an open reading frame of uncertain function. The CDR3 consists of 15 residues. Trimming removed 0 bases from V and 5 bases from J; junction bases left unmatched: 7. The CDR3 DNA follows: TGCGCCAGCAGTCAATCATGGGACAGTGTCCACGAGCAGTACTTC. Residues: CASSQSWDSVHEQYF.

The chain links TRBV14 to TRBJ1-2; possibly TRBD1 for D (5 bases). V was cut by 4 bases and J by 5 bases, with 17 bases left in between. Looked up from germline, CDR1 is SGHDN and CDR2 is FVKESK. CDR3 length equals 15 residues. The CDR3 DNA follows: TGTGCCAGCAGCCCCGGGTTTGGAAAGGGGTATGGCTACACCTTC. Protein: CASSPGFGKGYGYTF.

The gene calls are TRBV28 and TRBJ2-7; TRBD1 aligns across 8 bases. CDR1 MDHEN and CDR2 SYDVKM come from the germline V gene. This CDR3 comprises 16 residues. V lost 2 bases, J lost 0 bases, and 6 bases stayed unmatched. In nucleotides, the CDR3 is TGTGCCAGCAGTTTAGGGACAGGTCGGAGCTCCTACGAGCAGTACTTC. It yields the protein CASSLGTGRSSYEQYF.

The chain uses TRBV7-8 and TRBJ1-1; D unresolved. Between the trimmed V and J ends, which lost 5 bases and 1 base, there was a span of 14 bases. The CDR3 is 15 residues long. Germline V CDR1 and CDR2: SGHVS, FQNEAQ. CDR3 nucleotide sequence: TGTGCCAGCAGCCCGACAAGAGGGCGGAACACTGAAGCTTTCTTT. This encodes CASSPTRGRNTEAFF.

The gene calls are TRBV5-1 and TRBJ2-1, with D hard to call. The CDR3 loop spans 13 amino acids. Germline CDR1 and CDR2: SGHRS and YFSETQ. Trimming took 4 bases from V and 7 from J, leaving 12 bases between them. The CDR3, as DNA: TGCGCCAGCAGCCCTCTCTCTGTGAATGAGCAGTTCTTC. Amino acid sequence: CASSPLSVNEQFF.

The chain recombines TRBV18 with TRBJ1-2; 7 positions match TRBD1. The germline CDR1 and CDR2 sequences are KGHSH and LQKENI. Unmatched junction bases numbered 4, after V lost 2 bases and J lost 4 bases. The CDR3 has 14 residues. The CDR3 DNA follows: TGTGCCAGCTCACCATCAGGGGGTGCCTATGGCTACACCTTC. It encodes CASSPSGGAYGYTF. Full variable domain (rest looked up from reference TRBV18 and TRBJ1-2): NAGVMQNPRHLVRRRGQEARLRCSPMKGHSHVYWYRQLPEEGLKFMVYLQKENIIDESGMPKERFSAEFPKEGPSILRIQQVVRGDSAAYFCASSPSGGAYGYTFGSGTRLTVV.

This chain connects TRBV13 to TRBJ1-2, with 12 bases that match TRBD1. The CDR3 has 17 amino acids. The germline V gene encodes CDR1 PRHDT and CDR2 FYEKMQ (reference sequence). V shed 4 bases and J 7 bases; nucleotides not matched to a gene: 13. The CDR3 DNA follows: TGTGCCAGCAGCTCACACTCGTCGGGACAGGGGGCCCGTGGCTACACCTTC. Amino acids: CASSSHSSGQGARGYTF.

The gene calls are TRBV6-1 and TRBJ2-7; 7 bases map to TRBD2. With 3 bases clipped from V and 3 bases from J, the junction kept 2 bases outside the gene matches. CDR1 and CDR2 from the germline V gene are MNHNS and SASEGT. The CDR3 runs 13 residues. CDR3 bases: TGTGCCAGCAGTGACAGGGAGGGCTACGAGCAGTACTTC. This gives the protein CASSDREGYEQYF.

This chain connects TRBV7-2 to TRBJ1-2; D might be TRBD1 (6 bases). Germline V gene data show CDR1 as SGHTA and CDR2 as FQGNSA. The CDR3 sequence is 18 residues long. V lost 5 bases and J lost 4, with 26 bases in between. As DNA, the CDR3 is TGTGCCAGCAGCCCTCTCGACAGGACCGACTTTACACCCTATGGCTACACCTTC. Its translation: CASSPLDRTDFTPYGYTF. The full variable domain, its missing parts supplied by reference TRBV7-2 and TRBJ1-2, is GAGVSQSPSNKVTEKGKDVELRCDPISGHTALYWYRQSLGQGLEFLIYFQGNSAPDKSGLPSDRFSAERTGGSVSTLTIQRTQQEDSAVYLCASSPLDRTDFTPYGYTFGSGTRLTVV.

The chain has TRBV4-3 and TRBJ2-3; 9 positions agree with TRBD2. With V trimmed by 3 bases and J by 4 bases, 14 bases remained unmatched. The V gene's germline CDR1 is LGHNA and CDR2 YSLEER. This CDR3 contains 18 residues. CDR3 in amino acids: CASSQATRGGAEADTQYF. The CDR3 region has the DNA TGCGCCAGCAGCCAGGCCACCCGCGGGGGGGCCGAGGCAGATACGCAGTATTTT.

The chain combines TRBV2 with TRBJ1-6; D might be TRBD1 (5 bases). Trimming cost V 10 bases and J 0 bases, with 19 bases left between them. CDR3 size: 17 residues. Germline CDR1 is SNHLY and CDR2 is FYNNEI. This CDR3 reads CATARQFASSYNSPLHF. The DNA of the CDR3 is TGTGCCACCGCAAGACAGTTTGCGAGCTCCTATAATTCACCCCTCCACTTT.

The chain couples TRBV11-2 to TRBJ2-2, with 7 bases identical to TRBD1. The CDR3 has 15 amino acids. Germline assignment: CDR1 SGHAT and CDR2 FQNNGV. V lost 5 bases and J lost 3; bases outside the gene matches: 6. CDR3 in DNA: TGTGCCAGCAGCCGACTCACAGGGGACACCGGGGAGCTGTTTTTT. Translation gives CASSRLTGDTGELFF.

The chain couples TRBV5-1 to TRBJ1-2; TRBD1 matches at 7 bases. This CDR3 has 14 amino acids. V was pared by 0 bases and J by 4 bases, with 3 bases of the junction left unmatched. Germline CDR1 is SGHRS and CDR2 is YFSETQ. The CDR3 region is CASSLEGQPYGYTF. CDR3 nucleotides: TGCGCCAGCAGCTTGGAGGGACAGCCCTATGGCTACACCTTC.

The chain carries TRBV6-1 and TRBJ2-5; D gene unclear. Germline values: CDR1 MNHNS, CDR2 SASEGT. The V end was cut by 2 bases, the J end by 1 base, with 14 bases between. The length of the CDR3 is 16 residues. CDR3 bases: TGTGCCAGCAGTGAATACCGGCAGGTCTTCCAAGAGACCCAGTACTTC. The encoded protein is CASSEYRQVFQETQYF.

The rearrangement links TRBV9 to TRBJ2-1; 7 nucleotides align to TRBD1. V trimming: 4 bases; J trimming: 3 bases; junction bases outside the gene matches: 7. This CDR3 has 15 residues. The V gene's germline CDR1 is SGDLS and CDR2 YYNGEE. For the CDR3, the DNA is TGTGCCAGCAGCCCTCGACAGGGTGTCTACAATGAGCAGTTCTTC. As protein: CASSPRQGVYNEQFF.